This T cell receptor (beta chain) was identified during a study of T cell responses to AZD1222 COVID-19 vaccine. Overall study findings and caveats: No repertoire was sampled before or during the peak T cell response, only after it.

Germline CDR1 reads SGHRS; CDR2 reads YFSETQ. The V gene end was trimmed by 5 bases and the J gene end by 7 bases; junction bases not matched to a gene: 10. The CDR3 has 16 amino acids. Sequencing used immunoSEQ multiplex PCR; TCRdb keeps in-frame clones, though not all of them. The data contain 65,000 to 85,000 clones, roughly 81% of them singletons. Comment on this clone: Antigen specificity is unknown.

The TCR comes from an adult in good health. The specimen was peripheral blood, collected on day 0 of AZD1222 vaccination. The V gene is TRBV5-1, the J gene TRBJ1-4; 11 bases map to TRBD1. The CDR3 is CASRPGQGVAVEKLFF. CDR3 sequence (DNA): TGCGCCAGCAGGCCGGGACAGGGGGTTGCAGTTGAAAAACTGTTTTTT.